This T cell receptor (beta chain) was captured in a study of blood T cell repertoires in COVID-19. Turning to the study itself: The analysed material was cDNA or gDNA that came from T cells, B-cell-depleted T cells, or PBMCs.

TCRdb's copy holds only in-frame clones and misses some; the assay was immunoSEQ multiplex PCR. The sample holds roughly 80,000 clones, around 88% seen once. Germline V CDR1 and CDR2: SGHKS, YYEKEE (reference sequence). This CDR3 comprises 18 residues. The V segment lost 2 bases and the J segment 6 bases; nucleotides outside the gene matches: 18. The chain recombines TRBV5-5 with TRBJ2-7; 9 bases are shared with TRBD1. The material sequenced was peripheral blood. The sequence was obtained from a woman aged 55-69 years with acute or convalescent COVID-19. CDR3 nucleotides: TGTGCCAGCAGCTTCTCGCACCGGGACAGGGTCCTACTGGGCGAGCAGTACTTC. The encoded protein is CASSFSHRDRVLLGEQYF.